Detailed here is one TCR beta chain. This record comes from a study of blood T cell repertoires in COVID-19. For the study at large: PBMCs, B-cell-depleted T cells, or T cells provided the cDNA or gDNA that made up the material.

Trimming shortened V by 1 base and J by 10 bases, and 13 bases separated the two germline ends. Germline V CDR1 and CDR2: SGHDT, YYEEEE. This CDR3 is 13 amino acids long. In the authors' methods: Estimation of nucleated cell counts relied on the amplification of reference gene primers. Some clones are missing from TCRdb's copy, which holds only in-frame ones; the method was immunoSEQ multiplex PCR. The V and J calls and clone size come from that table; D and trimming were worked out from the DNA. The sample holds 53,000 or so clones; 86% are singletons and the top ten take roughly 2.5%. This chain joins TRBV5-6 and TRBJ2-3; weak D call: TRBD2 (5 bases). The receptor was isolated from an older man with acute or convalescent COVID-19. The sample taken for sequencing was peripheral blood. The CDR3, as DNA: TGTGCCAGCAGCTTGACTAGTCCCTCTCCGCAGTATTTT. Translated, it gives CASSLTSPSPQYF. The full variable domain, with the rest looked up from reference TRBV5-6 and TRBJ2-3, is DAGVTQSPTHLIKTRGQQVTLRCSPKSGHDTVSWYQQALGQGPQFIFQYYEEEERQRGNFPDRFSGHQFPNYSSELNVNALLLGDSALYLCASSLTSPSPQYFGPGTRLTVL.